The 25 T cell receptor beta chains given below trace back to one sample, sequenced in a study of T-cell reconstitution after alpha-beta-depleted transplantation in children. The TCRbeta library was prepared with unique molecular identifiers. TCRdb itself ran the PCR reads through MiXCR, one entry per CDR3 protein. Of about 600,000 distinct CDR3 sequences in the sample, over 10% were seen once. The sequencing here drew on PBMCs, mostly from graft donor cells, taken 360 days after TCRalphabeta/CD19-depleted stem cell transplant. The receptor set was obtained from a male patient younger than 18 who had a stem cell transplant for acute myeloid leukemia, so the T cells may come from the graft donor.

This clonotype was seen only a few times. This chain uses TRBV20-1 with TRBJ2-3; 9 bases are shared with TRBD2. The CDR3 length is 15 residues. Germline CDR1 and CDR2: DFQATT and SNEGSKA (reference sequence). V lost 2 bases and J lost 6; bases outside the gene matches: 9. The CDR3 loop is CSARKLREGPDTQYF. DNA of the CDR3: TGCAGTGCTAGAAAATTGCGGGAGGGCCCGGATACGCAGTATTTT.

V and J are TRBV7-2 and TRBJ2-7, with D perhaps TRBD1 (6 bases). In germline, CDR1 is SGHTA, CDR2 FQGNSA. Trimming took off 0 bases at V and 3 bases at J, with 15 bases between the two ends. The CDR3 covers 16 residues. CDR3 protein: CASSLAPQGPNYEQYF. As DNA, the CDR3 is TGTGCCAGCAGCTTAGCCCCACAGGGACCTAACTACGAGCAGTACTTC.

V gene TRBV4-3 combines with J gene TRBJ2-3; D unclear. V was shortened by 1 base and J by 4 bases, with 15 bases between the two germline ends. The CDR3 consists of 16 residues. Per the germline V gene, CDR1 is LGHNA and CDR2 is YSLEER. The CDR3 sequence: CASSQAPRPTPDTQYF. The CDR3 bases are TGCGCCAGCAGCCAAGCACCGCGTCCTACCCCAGATACGCAGTATTTT.

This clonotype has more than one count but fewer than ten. CDR3 protein: CASSWQPDYEQYF. For the CDR3, the DNA is TGTGCCAGCAGTTGGCAGCCGGACTACGAGCAGTACTTC. This chain links TRBV6-6 with TRBJ2-7; D is unclear. Trimming shortened V by 4 bases and J by 3 bases, and 10 bases separated the two germline ends. The germline V gene encodes CDR1 MNHNY and CDR2 SVGAGI (reference sequence). The CDR3 extends over 13 amino acids.

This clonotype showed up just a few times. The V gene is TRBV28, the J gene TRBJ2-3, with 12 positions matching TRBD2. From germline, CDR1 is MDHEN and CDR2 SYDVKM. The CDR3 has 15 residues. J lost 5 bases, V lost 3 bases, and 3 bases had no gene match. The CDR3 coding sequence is TGTGCCAGCAGTTTGGCTAGCGGGGGGGAAGATACGCAGTATTTT. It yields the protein CASSLASGGEDTQYF.

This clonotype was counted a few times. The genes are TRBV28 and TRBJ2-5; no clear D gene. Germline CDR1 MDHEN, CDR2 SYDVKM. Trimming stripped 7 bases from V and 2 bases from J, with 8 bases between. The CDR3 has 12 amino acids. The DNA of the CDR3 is TGTGCCAGCAACGAGGTTCAAGAGACCCAGTACTTC. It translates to CASNEVQETQYF.

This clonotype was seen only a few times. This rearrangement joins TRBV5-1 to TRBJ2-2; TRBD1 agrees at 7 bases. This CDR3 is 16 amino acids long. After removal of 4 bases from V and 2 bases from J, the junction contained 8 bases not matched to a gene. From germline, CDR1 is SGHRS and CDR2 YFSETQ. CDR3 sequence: CASSPPQGVNTGELFF. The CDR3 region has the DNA TGCGCCAGCAGCCCCCCGCAGGGGGTAAACACCGGGGAGCTGTTTTTT.

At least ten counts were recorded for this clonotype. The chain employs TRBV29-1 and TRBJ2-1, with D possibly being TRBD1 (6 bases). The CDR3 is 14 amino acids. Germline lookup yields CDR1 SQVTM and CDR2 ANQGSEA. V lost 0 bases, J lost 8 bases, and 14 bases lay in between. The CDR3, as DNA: TGCAGCGTTGAAGAGGTAACAGGGCTGGATGAGCAGTTCTTC. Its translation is CSVEEVTGLDEQFF.

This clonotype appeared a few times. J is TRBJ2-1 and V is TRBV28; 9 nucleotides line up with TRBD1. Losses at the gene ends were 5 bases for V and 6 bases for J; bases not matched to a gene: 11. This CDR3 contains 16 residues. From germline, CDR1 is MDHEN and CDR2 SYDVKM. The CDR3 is CASSPTGTGPGNEQFF. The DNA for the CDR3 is TGTGCCAGCAGTCCCACAGGGACAGGGCCAGGCAATGAGCAGTTCTTC.

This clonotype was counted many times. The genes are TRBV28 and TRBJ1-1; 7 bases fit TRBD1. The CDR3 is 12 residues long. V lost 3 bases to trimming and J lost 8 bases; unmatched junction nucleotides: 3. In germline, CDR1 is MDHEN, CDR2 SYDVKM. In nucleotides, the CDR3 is TGTGCCAGCAGTTTGGACAGGAAAGAAGCTTTCTTT. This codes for CASSLDRKEAFF.

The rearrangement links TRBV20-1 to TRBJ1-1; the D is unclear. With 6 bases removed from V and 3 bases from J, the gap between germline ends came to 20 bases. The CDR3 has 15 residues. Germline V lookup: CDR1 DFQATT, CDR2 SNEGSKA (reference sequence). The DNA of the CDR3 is TGCAGTGCAGACAATTCGGACCCGAGGGACACTGAAGCTTTCTTT. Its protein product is CSADNSDPRDTEAFF.

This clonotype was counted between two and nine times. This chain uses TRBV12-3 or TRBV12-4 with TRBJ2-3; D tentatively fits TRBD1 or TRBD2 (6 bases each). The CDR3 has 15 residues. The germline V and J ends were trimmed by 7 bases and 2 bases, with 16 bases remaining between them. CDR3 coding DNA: TGTGCCAGCAACTCTATGGGGGGCCTCACAGATACGCAGTATTTT. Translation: CASNSMGGLTDTQYF.

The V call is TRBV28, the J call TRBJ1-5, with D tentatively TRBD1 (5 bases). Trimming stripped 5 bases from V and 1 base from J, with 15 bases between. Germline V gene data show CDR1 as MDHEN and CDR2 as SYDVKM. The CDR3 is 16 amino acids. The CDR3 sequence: CASSPRPGRSNQPQHF. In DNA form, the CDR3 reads TGTGCCAGCAGTCCTAGACCAGGGAGAAGCAATCAGCCCCAGCATTTT.

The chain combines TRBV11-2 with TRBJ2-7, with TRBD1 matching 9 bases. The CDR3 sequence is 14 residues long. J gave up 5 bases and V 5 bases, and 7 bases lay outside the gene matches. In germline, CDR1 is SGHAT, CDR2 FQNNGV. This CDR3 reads CASSQQGASDEQYF. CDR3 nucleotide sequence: TGTGCCAGCAGCCAACAGGGGGCCTCGGACGAGCAGTACTTC.

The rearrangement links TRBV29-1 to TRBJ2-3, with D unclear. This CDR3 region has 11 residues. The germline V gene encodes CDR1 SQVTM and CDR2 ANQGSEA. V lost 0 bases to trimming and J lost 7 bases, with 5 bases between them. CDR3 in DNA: TGCAGCGTTGAAGATGGGCATACGCAGTATTTT. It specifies CSVEDGHTQYF.

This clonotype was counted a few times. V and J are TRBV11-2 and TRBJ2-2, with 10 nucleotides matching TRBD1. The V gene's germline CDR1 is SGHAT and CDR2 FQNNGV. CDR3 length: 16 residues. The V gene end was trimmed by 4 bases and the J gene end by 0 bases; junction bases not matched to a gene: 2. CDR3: CASSWGTGANTGELFF. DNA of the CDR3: TGTGCCAGCAGCTGGGGGACAGGGGCGAACACCGGGGAGCTGTTTTTT.

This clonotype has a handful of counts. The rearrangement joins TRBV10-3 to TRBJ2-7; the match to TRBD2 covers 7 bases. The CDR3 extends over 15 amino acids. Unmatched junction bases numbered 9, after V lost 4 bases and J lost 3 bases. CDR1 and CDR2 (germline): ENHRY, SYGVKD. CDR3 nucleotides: TGTGCCATCAGTGCCACGGGAGGAGATTACTACGAGCAGTACTTC. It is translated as CAISATGGDYYEQYF.

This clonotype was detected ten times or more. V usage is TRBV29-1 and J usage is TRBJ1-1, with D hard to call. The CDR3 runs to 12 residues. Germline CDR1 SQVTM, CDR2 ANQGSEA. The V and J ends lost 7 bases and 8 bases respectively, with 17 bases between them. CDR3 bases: TGCAGCGCTACCGGGTCTCCCAAAGAAGCTTTCTTT. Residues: CSATGSPKEAFF.

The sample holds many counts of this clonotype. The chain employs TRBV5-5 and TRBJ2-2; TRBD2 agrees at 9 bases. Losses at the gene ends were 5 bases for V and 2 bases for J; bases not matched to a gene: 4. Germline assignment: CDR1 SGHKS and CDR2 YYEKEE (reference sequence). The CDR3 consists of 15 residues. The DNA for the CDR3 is TGTGCCAGCAGGTTACTAGCGGGTAACACCGGGGAGCTGTTTTTT. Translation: CASRLLAGNTGELFF. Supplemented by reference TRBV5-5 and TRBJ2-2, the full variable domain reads DAGVTQSPTHLIKTRGQQVTLRCSPISGHKSVSWYQQVLGQGPQFIFQYYEKEERGRGNFPDRFSARQFPNYSSELNVNALLLGDSALYLCASRLLAGNTGELFFGEGSRLTVL.

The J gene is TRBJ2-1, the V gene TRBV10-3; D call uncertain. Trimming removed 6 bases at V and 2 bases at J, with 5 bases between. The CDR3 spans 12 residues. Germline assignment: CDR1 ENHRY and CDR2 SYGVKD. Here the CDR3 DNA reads TGTGCCATCAGGAGTACCTACAATGAGCAGTTCTTC. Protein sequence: CAIRSTYNEQFF.

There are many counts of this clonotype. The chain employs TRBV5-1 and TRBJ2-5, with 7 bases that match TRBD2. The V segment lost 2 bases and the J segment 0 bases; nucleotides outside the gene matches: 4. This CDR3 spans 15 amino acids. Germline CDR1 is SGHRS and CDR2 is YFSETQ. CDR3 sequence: CASSLSGIYQETQYF. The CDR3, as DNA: TGCGCCAGCAGCTTAAGCGGGATTTACCAAGAGACCCAGTACTTC.

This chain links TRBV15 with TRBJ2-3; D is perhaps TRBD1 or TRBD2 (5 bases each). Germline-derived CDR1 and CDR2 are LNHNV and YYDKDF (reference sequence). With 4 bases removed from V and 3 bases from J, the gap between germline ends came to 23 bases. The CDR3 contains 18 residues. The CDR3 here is CATSKYRQVGVWTDTQYF. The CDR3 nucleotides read TGTGCCACCAGCAAATATCGTCAAGTGGGGGTTTGGACAGATACGCAGTATTTT.

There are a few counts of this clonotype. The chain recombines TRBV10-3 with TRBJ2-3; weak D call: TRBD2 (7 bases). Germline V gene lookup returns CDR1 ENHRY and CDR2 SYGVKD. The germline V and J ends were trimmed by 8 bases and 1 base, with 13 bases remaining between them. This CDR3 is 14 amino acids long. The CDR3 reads CAIDRGAGTDTQYF. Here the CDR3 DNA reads TGTGCCATCGACCGGGGGGCCGGCACAGATACGCAGTATTTT.

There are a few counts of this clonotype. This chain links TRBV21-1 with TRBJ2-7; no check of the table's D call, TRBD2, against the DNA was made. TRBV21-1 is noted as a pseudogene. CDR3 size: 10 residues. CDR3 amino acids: CASGREEQYF. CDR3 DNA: TGTGCCAGCGGAAGGGAGGAGCAGTACTTC.

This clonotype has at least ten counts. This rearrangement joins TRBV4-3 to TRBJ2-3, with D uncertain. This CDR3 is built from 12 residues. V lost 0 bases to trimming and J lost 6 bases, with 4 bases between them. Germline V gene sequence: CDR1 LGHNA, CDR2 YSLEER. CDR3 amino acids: CASSQDGDTQYF. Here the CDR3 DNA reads TGCGCCAGCAGCCAAGATGGGGATACGCAGTATTTT.